Listed below are T cell receptor beta chains from one sample, sequenced in a study of follicular helper T cells after annual influenza vaccination. The data were produced by immunoSEQ multiplex PCR, yet TCRdb's version contains in-frame clones alone and is incomplete. The sample carries 8,500 to 9,000 clones, roughly 80% recorded once. Here the sequenced sample was CXCR5+ CD38- circulating T follicular helper cells from blood, taken 7 days after influenza vaccination. Every receptor here comes from an adult who received the influenza vaccine. Both conserved end residues are trimmed from each CDR3. Each record gives: CDR3 length, J gene, V gene, clone size, CDR3 protein. Size is omitted from some rows. Given values are once, few, many or a class for expanded clones.

length: 15; J: TRBJ1-2; V: TRBV19; size: .; CDR3: ASRRPGQGQSNYGYT
length: 10; J: TRBJ1-3; V: TRBV5-4; size: .; CDR3: ATHRQGNTIY
length: 16; J: TRBJ1-5; V: TRBV23-1; size: .; CDR3: ASSQWNRGGNSNQPQH
length: 12; J: TRBJ2-2; V: TRBV9; size: few; CDR3: ASSVGRVAGELF
length: 15; J: TRBJ2-5; V: TRBV5-5; size: .; CDR3: ASSLGFLAGGPETQY
length: 14; J: TRBJ1-5; V: TRBV28; size: .; CDR3: ASSLGGRGGNQPQH
length: 12; J: TRBJ2-3; V: TRBV2; size: .; CDR3: ASSPGRSTDTQY
length: 13; J: TRBJ1-6; V: TRBV5-6; size: .; CDR3: ASSLGPVKDSPLH
length: 11; J: TRBJ2-1; V: TRBV4-3; size: once; CDR3: ASSRGWSDEQF
length: 12; J: TRBJ2-7; V: TRBV15; size: .; CDR3: ATSRDLGPGEQY
length: 15; J: TRBJ2-5; V: TRBV11-2; size: .; CDR3: ASSWGISGGREETQY
length: 11; J: TRBJ1-1; V: TRBV14; size: .; CDR3: ASSQHKNTEAF
length: 13; J: TRBJ2-2; V: TRBV28; size: .; CDR3: ASSLLGANTGELF
length: 11; J: TRBJ2-5; V: TRBV27; size: .; CDR3: ASSGFLRETQY
length: 10; J: TRBJ2-1; V: TRBV10-3; size: .; CDR3: AISEGANEQF
length: 12; J: TRBJ2-2; V: TRBV7-7; size: .; CDR3: ASSAVGVTGELF
length: 14; J: TRBJ2-1; V: TRBV13; size: .; CDR3: ASSLSPSGSYNEQF
length: 13; J: TRBJ1-5; V: TRBV28; size: .; CDR3: ASKQGVWGNQPQH
length: 12; J: TRBJ2-1; V: TRBV6-5; size: .; CDR3: ASSPGTRNNEQF
length: 13; J: TRBJ2-5; V: TRBV18; size: once; CDR3: ASSLRTNLQETQY
length: 11; J: TRBJ2-7; V: TRBV4-2; size: few; CDR3: ASSQDLSTEQY
length: 14; J: TRBJ2-4; V: TRBV19; size: .; CDR3: ASSTSSGGAKNIQY
length: 15; J: TRBJ1-2; V: TRBV28; size: .; CDR3: ASSLHGQGDANYGYT
length: 12; J: TRBJ2-3; V: TRBV5-5; size: .; CDR3: ASSLIHPTDTQY
length: 15; J: TRBJ2-7; V: TRBV7-9; size: .; CDR3: ASSLDLGFASNYEQY
length: 12; J: TRBJ2-1; V: TRBV5-1; size: .; CDR3: ASGNPDKHNEQF
length: 15; J: TRBJ1-5; V: TRBV23-1; size: once; CDR3: ASSQSLMGYSNQPQH
length: 16; J: TRBJ2-1; V: TRBV11-2; size: .; CDR3: ASSLERGGMNSYNEQF
length: 14; J: TRBJ2-3; V: TRBV7-9; size: .; CDR3: ASSLVTGWERDTQY
length: 14; J: TRBJ2-1; V: TRBV19; size: .; CDR3: ASSLSGNRNFNEQF
length: 10; J: TRBJ1-2; V: TRBV28; size: .; CDR3: ASAKDLYGYT